Listed here is a single T cell receptor beta chain. Its cognate antigen has yet to be identified. No base quality information exists; no much larger clone differs at one position. The data were obtained in a study of blood T cell repertoires in COVID-19 (dated by TCRdb to 2018 to 2021). With regard to the full study: Samples from collaborators originated in the United States, Italy and Spain and spanned both the acute and convalescent phases of COVID-19. The prospective study material was composed of cDNA or gDNA derived from T cells, B-cell-depleted T cells, or PBMCs. Subjects who had been exposed to COVID-19, were actively infected with it, or had recovered from it provided the deeply sampled blood TCRbeta repertoires that made up the dataset. A freely available public database, intended as a resource for researchers studying the immune response to SARS-CoV-2, is where the repertoires were released. The samples were drawn from the first 160 participants of the ongoing ImmuneRACE study and from 1,254 subjects provided by 6 global collaborators. Sample metadata almost always included a de-identified subject ID, COVID-19 status, age in years and sex. Where available, HLA class I and class II types were obtained from metadata supplied by the sample provider rather than from assay-based typing.

TCRbeta CDR3 regions were amplified from genomic DNA by means of the immunoSEQ Assay, a bias-controlled multiplex PCR. The original pipeline was this. Within the assay, amplification of reference gene primers was used to estimate how many nucleated cells each sample contained. To quantify the absolute abundance of each unique TCRbeta CDR3 rearrangement, sequence reads were collapsed and filtered. For each sample, productive Simpson clonality was calculated as the square root of Simpson's diversity index over productive rearrangements. TCRdb mirrors the immuneACCESS table, restricted to in-frame sequences. Some clones are absent from its copies; in checked studies, under half trace to an unresolved V gene, and the reason for the others is unknown. The DNA gave D and trimming, while V, J and clone size come from that table. In all, the sample holds hundreds of thousands of clones, and more than 75% of those were seen once. In total, the top ten clones hold 1.5% to 2% of the sample.

Its CDR3 holds 14 amino acids, cysteine through phenylalanine. Just CDR3 DNA is preserved here, 42 bases in frame from base 1. Compared with germline, V lacks 6 bases and J lacks 7 bases; bases without a gene match: 8. The germline V gene gives CDR1 as ENHRY and CDR2 as SYGVKD. Overall study results and their limits: The amount of clinical and demographic metadata varied by source and participant and was provided uncurated.

Another Seattle source contributed samples from volunteer blood donors who had recovered from COVID-19. Each collaborating institution followed its own protocols to collect whole blood in K2EDTA tubes. Collaborator samples were shipped for TCRbeta analysis as frozen whole blood, isolated PBMCs, or DNA extracted from either sample type. This TCR came from a woman in her fifties or sixties who had recovered from COVID-19. The sample was peripheral blood. The chain uses TRBV10-3 and TRBJ1-1; the central 10 bases match TRBD1. The CDR3 reads CAIRTDRGPGEAFF. The nucleotides are TGTGCCATCAGGACTGACAGGGGGCCTGGTGAAGCTTTCTTT.